Below are 28 T cell receptor beta chains sequenced from a single sample in a study of shared clonotypes between healthy human individuals. Generated by immunoSEQ multiplex PCR, the TCRdb table keeps only in-frame clones and is missing some. The repertoire has approximately 470,000 clones, 81% of them found once; the top ten carry roughly 13%. The sample consisted of PBMCs. These receptors were collected from a woman between 35 and 50 years old in good health. Some clones in this sample may be carry-over from other donors' samples.

V is TRBV19 and J is TRBJ1-2; the D gene is possibly TRBD1 (5 bases). V lost 9 bases and J 2 bases, leaving 13 bases between the germline ends. CDR3 length: 13 amino acids. The germline V gene has CDR1 LNHDA and CDR2 SQIVND (reference sequence). The CDR3 bases are TGTGCCAGCTGGGGGAGGACGAACTATGGCTACACCTTC. This codes for CASWGRTNYGYTF.

This sequence joins TRBV5-1 and TRBJ2-3, with D perhaps matching TRBD2 (6 bases). The ends were cut back, 0 bases at V and 0 bases at J, with 11 bases in the middle. Germline-derived CDR1 and CDR2 are SGHRS and YFSETQ. The CDR3 covers 16 residues. The CDR3 coding sequence is TGCGCCAGCAGCTTGGAGGGACTCCAGAGCACAGATACGCAGTATTTT. Residues: CASSLEGLQSTDTQYF.

In its sample, this clone was seen once. The chain joins TRBV7-9 to TRBJ1-1; 8 nucleotides align to TRBD1. V gave up 1 base and J gave up 3 bases; unmatched junction bases: 4. The germline V gene encodes CDR1 SEHNR and CDR2 FQNEAQ (reference sequence). The CDR3 covers 15 residues. CDR3: CASSLEAGGHTEAFF. In nucleotides, the CDR3 is TGTGCCAGCAGCTTAGAGGCAGGGGGCCACACTGAAGCTTTCTTT.

The rearrangement links TRBV6-6 to TRBJ2-7, with TRBD1 matching over 10 bases. Germline V CDR1 and CDR2: MNHNY, SVGAGI (reference sequence). V shed 5 bases and J 6 bases; nucleotides not matched to a gene: 7. This CDR3 spans 14 amino acids. In DNA form, the CDR3 reads TGTGCCAGCAGTACCGGGACAGGGGCCATCGAGCAGTACTTC. Translated: CASSTGTGAIEQYF.

This chain links TRBV5-1 with TRBJ2-2, with D possibly being TRBD1 or TRBD2 (5 bases each). Trimming removed 0 bases from V and 5 bases from J, with 11 bases in between. Germline CDR1 is SGHRS and CDR2 is YFSETQ. The CDR3 contains 15 residues. CDR3 DNA sequence: TGCGCCAGCAGCTTGGGGACTGGGGGTACCGGGGAGCTGTTTTTT. Translating it yields CASSLGTGGTGELFF.

V is TRBV11-2 and J is TRBJ2-1; TRBD2 aligns across 14 bases. Unmatched junction bases numbered 10, after V lost 3 bases and J lost 12 bases. The length of the CDR3 is 16 residues. In germline, CDR1 is SGHAT, CDR2 FQNNGV. The CDR3 reads CASSLVGTSGRGGQFF. The DNA of the CDR3 is TGTGCCAGCAGCTTGGTCGGGACTAGCGGGAGAGGGGGGCAGTTCTTC.

This clone was detected a few times. This chain uses TRBV19 with TRBJ2-7; 9 bases are a match to TRBD1. After removal of 5 bases from V and 5 bases from J, the junction contained 10 bases not matched to a gene. The CDR3 extends over 15 amino acids. Germline V lookup: CDR1 LNHDA, CDR2 SQIVND (reference sequence). Here the CDR3 reads CASSALLGQGNEQYF. In DNA form, the CDR3 reads TGTGCCAGTAGTGCCCTCCTGGGACAGGGAAACGAGCAGTACTTC.

As regards this clone: A far larger clone is only one base removed, so a read error is likely. Other DNA sequences in this sample translate to the same CDR3. This chain connects TRBV6-1 to TRBJ1-4; TRBD1 matches at 8 bases. This CDR3 contains 16 residues. Germline V CDR1 and CDR2: MNHNS, SASEGT. The CDR3 here is CASSEGRTGSGEKLFF. CDR3 DNA sequence: TGTGCTAGCAGTGAAGGGAGGACAGGGAGCGGTGAAAAACTGTTTTTT.

This clone was seen once. The chain is built from TRBV7-3 and TRBJ1-5; 8 bases match TRBD1. V shed 1 base and J 5 bases; nucleotides not matched to a gene: 19. Looked up from germline, CDR1 is SGHTA and CDR2 is FQGTGA. The CDR3 covers 20 residues. The CDR3 sequence is CASSLRSIPYTPGGYQPQHF. The CDR3 region has the DNA TGTGCCAGCAGCTTAAGGTCAATACCCTATACTCCAGGGGGCTATCAGCCCCAGCATTTT.

Comment on this clone: This likely traces to a read error, being one base from a far larger clone. The chain uses TRBV30 and TRBJ1-2, with a weak D call TRBD1 (5 bases). From germline, CDR1 is GTSNPN and CDR2 SVGIG (reference sequence). CDR3 length equals 14 residues. Trimming pared 4 bases from V and 8 bases from J, leaving 20 bases between. The CDR3 loop reads CAWKFGAWAGGYTF. Written as DNA, the CDR3 is TGTGCCTGGAAGTTCGGGGCGTGGGCTGGAGGCTACACCTTC. Complete variable domain (other parts from reference TRBV30 and TRBJ1-2): SQTIHQWPATLVQPVGSPLSLECTVEGTSNPNLYWYRQAAGRGLQLLFYSVGIGQISSEVPQNLSASRPQDRQFILSSKKLLLSDSGFYLCAWKFGAWAGGYTFGSGTRLTVV.

V usage is TRBV6-1 and J usage is TRBJ1-1; no firm D call. Trimming stripped 7 bases from V and 3 bases from J, with 12 bases between. Germline CDR1 is MNHNS and CDR2 is SASEGT. CDR3 length: 13 amino acids. Here the CDR3 DNA reads TGTGCCAGCATCCTTCAACGGGACACTGAAGCTTTCTTT. This codes for CASILQRDTEAFF.

The gene calls are TRBV29-1 and TRBJ2-1; 8 nucleotides line up with TRBD1. The V gene end was trimmed by 8 bases and the J gene end by 5 bases; junction bases not matched to a gene: 8. The CDR3 contains 13 residues. Germline V gene lookup returns CDR1 SQVTM and CDR2 ANQGSEA. The CDR3, as DNA: TGCAGCTACCAGGACAGGGCTAACAATGAGCAGTTCTTC. Translated, it gives CSYQDRANNEQFF.

This chain uses TRBV20-1 with TRBJ2-7; D remains ambiguous. In germline, CDR1 is DFQATT, CDR2 SNEGSKA (reference sequence). This CDR3 is 11 amino acids long. Trimming left V 5 bases short and J 4 bases short, with 9 bases between. The CDR3 coding sequence is TGCAGTGCTCCCCTGGGGTACGAGCAGTACTTC. It encodes CSAPLGYEQYF.

The CDR3 nucleotides are TGTGCCAGCAGGTATTCCGGGACAGGCACAGATACGCAGTATTTT. Amino acid sequence: CASRYSGTGTDTQYF. The chain carries TRBV7-9 and TRBJ2-3; 7 bases are shared with TRBD1. Per the germline V gene, CDR1 is SEHNR and CDR2 is FQNEAQ (reference sequence). CDR3 length: 15 amino acids. The ends lost 6 bases at V and 1 base at J; junction bases unmatched: 7.

In the case of this clone: Other DNA variants within this sample encode the same CDR3. This chain joins TRBV18 and TRBJ2-7; possible D gene TRBD1, 6 bases. Trimming stripped 2 bases from V and 1 base from J, with 9 bases between. CDR3 size: 14 residues. CDR1 is KGHSH and CDR2 is LQKENI in the germline V gene. The CDR3 DNA reads TGTGCCAGCTCACCAGGGACATCATCCTACGAGCAGTACTTC. Its protein product is CASSPGTSSYEQYF.

The chain is built from TRBV2 and TRBJ2-3; 8 bases align to TRBD1. This CDR3 is 14 amino acids long. Germline assignment: CDR1 SNHLY and CDR2 FYNNEI. Trimming took 1 base from V and 6 from J; bases not matched to a gene: 3. CDR3 residues: CASSEVTGVDTQYF. The CDR3 DNA reads as TGTGCCAGCAGTGAAGTGACAGGGGTTGATACGCAGTATTTT.

The rearrangement uses TRBV6-5 and TRBJ2-2, with 9 bases that match TRBD1. J was trimmed by 2 bases and V by 6 bases; bases with no gene match: 4. The CDR3 runs 15 residues. Per germline, CDR1 MNHEY and CDR2 SVGAGI. For the CDR3, the DNA is TGTGCCAGCAGGTTGGACAGGGGTAACACCGGGGAGCTGTTTTTT. Translating gives CASRLDRGNTGELFF.

This clone was counted many times. The chain has TRBV7-3 and TRBJ1-2, with 7 bases identical to TRBD1. After removal of 5 bases from V and 1 base from J, the junction contained 4 bases not matched to a gene. This CDR3 has 14 amino acids. Germline values: CDR1 SGHTA, CDR2 FQGTGA. CDR3 amino acids: CASSPGQSNYGYTF. The CDR3 bases are TGTGCCAGCAGCCCGGGACAGAGTAACTATGGCTACACCTTC.

The chain recombines TRBV30 with TRBJ2-7; no clear D. The V gene lost 0 bases and the J gene lost 1 base, with 4 bases spanning the gap. The CDR3 length is 12 residues. The germline V gene encodes CDR1 GTSNPN and CDR2 SVGIG (reference sequence). CDR3 region: CAWSVPSYEQYF. The CDR3 region has the DNA TGTGCCTGGAGTGTACCGTCCTACGAGCAGTACTTC.

This clone came up once. The chain joins TRBV2 to TRBJ1-2; the D is unclear. CDR1 and CDR2 from the germline V gene are SNHLY and FYNNEI. The V end was cut by 3 bases, the J end by 4 bases, with 9 bases between. CDR3 size: 13 residues. The CDR3 sequence: CASSDWGTYGYTF. The CDR3 coding sequence is TGTGCCAGCAGTGATTGGGGAACCTATGGCTACACCTTC.

V gene TRBV9 combines with J gene TRBJ2-7; 9 bases align to TRBD2. From germline, CDR1 is SGDLS and CDR2 YYNGEE. The CDR3 consists of 14 residues. V gave up 4 bases and J gave up 5 bases; unmatched junction bases: 7. CDR3 bases: TGTGCCAGCAGCATAGGCGGGAGGGCCGACGAGCAGTACTTC. Translation: CASSIGGRADEQYF.

This clone turned up a few times. The chain has TRBV15 and TRBJ2-7, with TRBD2 as a possible D gene (6 bases). The V end was cut by 2 bases, the J end by 0 bases, with 11 bases between. Germline lookup yields CDR1 LNHNV and CDR2 YYDKDF (reference sequence). The CDR3 loop spans 15 amino acids. For the CDR3, the DNA is TGTGCCACCAGCAGAATCGGGAGCGGCTCCTACGAGCAGTACTTC. Its translation is CATSRIGSGSYEQYF.

A remark on this clone: With a far larger clone one base away, a read error is the likely cause. The gene calls are TRBV2 and TRBJ1-2; D is possibly TRBD1 (5 bases). This CDR3 region has 13 residues. Germline V gives CDR1 SNHLY, CDR2 FYNNEI. V dropped 5 bases and J dropped 6 bases, with 13 bases sitting between them. CDR3 sequence reads: CASSQTGTDGYTF. The CDR3 DNA is TGTGCCAGCAGTCAGACTGGGACGGATGGCTACACCTTC.

As concerns this clone: Other DNA sequences in this specimen translate into the identical CDR3. The rearrangement uses TRBV5-1 and TRBJ2-1; D is possibly TRBD1 (5 bases). The germline V gene encodes CDR1 SGHRS and CDR2 YFSETQ. The CDR3 contains 15 residues. V shed 0 bases and J shed 4 bases, with 11 bases lying between them. The CDR3 protein is CASSLAQGSYNEQFF. The CDR3 DNA is TGCGCCAGCAGCTTGGCCCAGGGTTCTTACAATGAGCAGTTCTTC.

Regarding this clone: Germline and junction disagree at one end, which may indicate a read error. CDR3 sequence (DNA): TGCGCCAGCGGGGGAATTTGGGGAAACTCCTACGAGCAGTACTTC. Amino acids: CASGGIWGNSYEQYF. The chain employs TRBV6-6 and TRBJ2-7, with TRBD2 identical over 8 bases. CDR3 length equals 15 residues. CDR1 MNHNY and CDR2 SVGAGI come from the germline V gene (reference sequence).

This clone came up a few times. It differs at one base from a far larger clone, so likely a read error. This sample also contains other DNA sequences that code for the same CDR3. The gene calls are TRBV19 and TRBJ1-5, with D possibly being TRBD1 (6 bases). Germline values: CDR1 LNHDA, CDR2 SQIVND (reference sequence). CDR3 length: 14 residues. The V end was cut by 9 bases, the J end by 10 bases, with 22 bases between. The CDR3 protein is CASAGDTSRQPQHF. For the CDR3, the DNA is TGTGCCAGCGCCGGGGACACCTCTCGACAACCCCAGCATTTT.

J is TRBJ1-2 and V is TRBV27; 12 nucleotides match TRBD1. The V and J ends lost 6 bases and 3 bases, in that order; junction bases with no gene match: 2. This CDR3 is built from 14 residues. Germline V gives CDR1 MNHEY, CDR2 SMNVEV (reference sequence). The chain's CDR3 is CASRGTGGYYGYTF. CDR3 bases: TGTGCCAGCAGGGGGACAGGGGGCTACTATGGCTACACCTTC.

This chain connects TRBV19 to TRBJ1-1; 8 bases are a match to TRBD1. The CDR3 totals 14 residues. Germline V gene lookup returns CDR1 LNHDA and CDR2 SQIVND (reference sequence). V lost 6 bases and J lost 1; bases outside the gene matches: 4. For the CDR3, the DNA is TGTGCCAGTAGGCGAGGACAGGGGAACACTGAAGCTTTCTTT. Translated: CASRRGQGNTEAFF.